The 9 T cell receptor beta chains reported below all come from one sample, sequenced in a study of T cells in localized non-small cell lung cancer. Sequencing used immunoSEQ multiplex PCR; TCRdb keeps in-frame clones, though not all of them. The sample lists 65,000 to 90,000 clones; over 60% were seen once. Sequenced here: PBMCs, sampled before any cancer treatment. The receptor set was obtained from a man aged 40-75 years with stage II squamous cell lung carcinoma.

The chain recombines TRBV11-2 with TRBJ2-5; tentatively, D is TRBD1 or TRBD2 (5 bases each). The CDR3 is made up of 14 amino acids. The germline V and J ends were trimmed by 0 bases and 7 bases, with 12 bases remaining between them. The germline CDR1 and CDR2 sequences are SGHAT and FQNNGV. DNA for the CDR3: TGTGCCAGCAGCTTAGACCGGGGCGCGGGGACCCAGTACTTC. Translated, it gives CASSLDRGAGTQYF.

The CDR3 region is CASSPLGDVHEQYF. The CDR3 bases are TGCGCCAGCAGCCCGCTGGGAGACGTCCACGAGCAGTACTTC. The V gene is TRBV5-1, the J gene TRBJ2-7; D is perhaps TRBD2 (5 bases). The CDR3 runs to 14 residues. Germline loops: CDR1 SGHRS, CDR2 YFSETQ. V was cut by 4 bases and J by 5 bases, with 16 bases left in between.

The chain combines TRBV5-1 with TRBJ2-4, with D possibly TRBD1 on 5 matching bases. The V gene's germline CDR1 is SGHRS and CDR2 YFSETQ. V lost 0 bases and J lost 7, with 5 bases in between. The CDR3 has 12 residues. The CDR3 sequence: CASSLDRNIQYF. The DNA for the CDR3 is TGCGCCAGCAGCTTGGACAGGAACATTCAGTACTTC.

This clone occurred a few times. The V and J genes are TRBV27 and TRBJ1-1; D gene ambiguous. The CDR3 covers 13 residues. The germline gives CDR1 MNHEY, CDR2 SMNVEV (reference sequence). V was trimmed by 4 bases and J by 1 base, leaving 7 bases between them. CDR3 in amino acids: CASSSLTNTEAFF. The CDR3 nucleotides read TGTGCCAGCAGTTCTCTAACGAACACTGAAGCTTTCTTT.

The V and J genes are TRBV18 and TRBJ2-1; a weak D match, TRBD2 (5 bases). The CDR3 sequence is 13 residues long. V lost 3 bases and J 12 bases, leaving 15 bases between the germline ends. Germline CDR1 is KGHSH and CDR2 is LQKENI. The CDR3 here is CASSPDAARGQFF. For the CDR3, the DNA is TGTGCCAGCTCACCTGACGCAGCCCGGGGGCAGTTCTTC.

Only one count was recorded for this clone. The gene calls are TRBV19 and TRBJ1-5; 7 positions agree with TRBD1. Germline V CDR1 and CDR2: LNHDA, SQIVND (reference sequence). This CDR3 comprises 16 residues. The J segment lost 3 bases and the V segment lost 3 bases, leaving 8 bases of the junction unmatched. The CDR3 is CASSIGTGAPNQPQHF. DNA of the CDR3: TGTGCCAGTAGTATCGGAACAGGGGCCCCCAATCAGCCCCAGCATTTT.

The chain links TRBV7-9 to TRBJ2-1; no definite D call. Germline CDR1 reads SEHNR; CDR2 reads FQNEAQ (reference sequence). This CDR3 comprises 16 residues. Trimming left V 0 bases short and J 0 bases short, with 9 bases between. Here the CDR3 DNA reads TGTGCCAGCAGCTTAGCTGATTGGGGCTCCTACAATGAGCAGTTCTTC. Amino acids: CASSLADWGSYNEQFF.

This clone turned up a few times. The chain uses TRBV6-5 and TRBJ1-1; 8 bases match TRBD1. Trimming took 6 bases from V and 5 from J; bases not matched to a gene: 8. CDR3 length equals 14 residues. Per the germline V gene, CDR1 is MNHEY and CDR2 is SVGAGI. CDR3 region: CASRPEHRGTEAFF. CDR3 sequence (DNA): TGTGCCAGCAGGCCTGAACACAGGGGGACTGAAGCTTTCTTT.

The CDR3 DNA reads TGTGCCAGCTCAGCGGTGGTGGAGACCCAGTACTTC. Protein: CASSAVVETQYF. The chain has TRBV18 and TRBJ2-5, with D uncertain. V shed 5 bases and J shed 5 bases, with 9 bases lying between them. In germline, CDR1 is KGHSH, CDR2 LQKENI. There are 12 residues in the CDR3.